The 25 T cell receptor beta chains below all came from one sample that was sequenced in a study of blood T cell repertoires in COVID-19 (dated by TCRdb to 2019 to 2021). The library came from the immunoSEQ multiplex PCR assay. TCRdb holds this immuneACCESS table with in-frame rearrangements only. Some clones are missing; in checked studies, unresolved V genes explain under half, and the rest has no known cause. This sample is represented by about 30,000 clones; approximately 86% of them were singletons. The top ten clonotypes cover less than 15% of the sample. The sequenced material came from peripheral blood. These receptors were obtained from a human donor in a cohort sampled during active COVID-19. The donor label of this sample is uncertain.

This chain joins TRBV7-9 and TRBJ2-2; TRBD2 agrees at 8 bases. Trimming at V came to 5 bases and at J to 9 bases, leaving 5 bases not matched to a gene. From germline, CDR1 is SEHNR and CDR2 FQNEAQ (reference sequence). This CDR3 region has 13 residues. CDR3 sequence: CASSPGGSRELFF. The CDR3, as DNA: TGTGCCAGCAGCCCGGGAGGGTCTCGGGAGCTGTTTTTT.

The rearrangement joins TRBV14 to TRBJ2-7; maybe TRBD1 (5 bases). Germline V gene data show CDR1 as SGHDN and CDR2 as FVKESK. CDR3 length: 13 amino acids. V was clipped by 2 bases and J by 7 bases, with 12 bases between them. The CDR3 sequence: CASSQYQGWEQYF. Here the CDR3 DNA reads TGTGCCAGCAGCCAATATCAGGGATGGGAGCAGTACTTC.

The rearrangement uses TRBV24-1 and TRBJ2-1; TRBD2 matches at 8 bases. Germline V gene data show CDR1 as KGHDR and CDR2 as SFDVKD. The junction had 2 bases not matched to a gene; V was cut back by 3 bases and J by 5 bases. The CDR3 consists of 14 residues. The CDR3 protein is CATSDTSGDNEQFF. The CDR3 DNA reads TGTGCCACCAGTGATACTAGCGGTGACAATGAGCAGTTCTTC.

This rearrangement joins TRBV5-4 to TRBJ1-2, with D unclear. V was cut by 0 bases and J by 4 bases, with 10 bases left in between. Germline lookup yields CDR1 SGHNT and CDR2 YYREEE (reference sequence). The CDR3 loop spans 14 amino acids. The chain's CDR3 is CASSLDPRGYGYTF. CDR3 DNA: TGTGCCAGCAGCTTGGACCCCAGAGGCTATGGCTACACCTTC.

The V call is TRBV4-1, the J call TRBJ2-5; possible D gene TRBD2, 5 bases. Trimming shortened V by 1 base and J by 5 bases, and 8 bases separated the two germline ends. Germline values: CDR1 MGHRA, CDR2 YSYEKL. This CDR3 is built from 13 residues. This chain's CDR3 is CASSQGPGETQYF. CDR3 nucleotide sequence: TGCGCCAGCAGCCAAGGACCGGGGGAGACCCAGTACTTC.

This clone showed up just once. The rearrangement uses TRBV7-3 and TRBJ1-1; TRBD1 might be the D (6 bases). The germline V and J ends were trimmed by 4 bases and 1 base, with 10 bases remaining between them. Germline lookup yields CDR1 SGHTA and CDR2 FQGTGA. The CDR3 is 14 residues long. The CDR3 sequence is CASSSQGTNTEAFF. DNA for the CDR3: TGTGCCAGCAGCTCACAGGGTACGAACACTGAAGCTTTCTTT.

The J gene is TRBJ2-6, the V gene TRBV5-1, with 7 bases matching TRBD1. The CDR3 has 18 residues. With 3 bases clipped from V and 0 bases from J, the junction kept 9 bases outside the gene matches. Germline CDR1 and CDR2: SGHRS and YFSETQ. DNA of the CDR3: TGCGCCAGCAGCTACTCGGGACAGTTGAACTCTGGGGCCAACGTCCTGACTTTC. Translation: CASSYSGQLNSGANVLTF.

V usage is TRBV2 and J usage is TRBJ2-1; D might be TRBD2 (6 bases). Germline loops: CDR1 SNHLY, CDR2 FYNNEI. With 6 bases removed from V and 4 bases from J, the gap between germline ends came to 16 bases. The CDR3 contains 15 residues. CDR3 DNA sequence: TGTGCCAGCAGCGCGGAGGGAAAGGGATACAATGAGCAGTTCTTC. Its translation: CASSAEGKGYNEQFF.

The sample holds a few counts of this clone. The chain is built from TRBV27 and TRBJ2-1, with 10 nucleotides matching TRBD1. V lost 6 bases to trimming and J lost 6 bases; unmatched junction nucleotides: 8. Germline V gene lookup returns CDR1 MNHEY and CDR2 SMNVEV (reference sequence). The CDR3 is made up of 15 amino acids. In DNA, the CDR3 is TGTGCCAGCAGCCGACCGGGACAGGGGAGCAATGAGCAGTTCTTC. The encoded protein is CASSRPGQGSNEQFF.

CDR3 coding DNA: TGCGCCAGCAGCTGGGGGGGACACCGATCAGGAAGCTACACCTTC. Translated, it gives CASSWGGHRSGSYTF. J is TRBJ1-2 and V is TRBV5-1, with D tentatively TRBD1 (6 bases). Between the trimmed V and J ends, which lost 3 bases and 9 bases, there was a span of 21 bases. Germline V gene sequence: CDR1 SGHRS, CDR2 YFSETQ. The CDR3 contains 15 residues.

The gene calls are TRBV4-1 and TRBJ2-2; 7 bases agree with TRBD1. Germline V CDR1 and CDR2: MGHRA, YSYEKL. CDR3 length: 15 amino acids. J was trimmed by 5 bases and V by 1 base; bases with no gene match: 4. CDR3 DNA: TGCGCCAGCAGCCAAGTTGACAGGGCAACCGGGGAGCTGTTTTTT. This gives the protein CASSQVDRATGELFF.

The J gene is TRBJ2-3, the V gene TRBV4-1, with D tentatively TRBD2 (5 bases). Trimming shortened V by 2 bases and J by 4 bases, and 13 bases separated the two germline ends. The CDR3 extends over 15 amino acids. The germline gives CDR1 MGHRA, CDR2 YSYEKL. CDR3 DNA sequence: TGCGCCAGCAGCCAACTAGCCCTGAGCGCAGATACGCAGTATTTT. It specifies CASSQLALSADTQYF.

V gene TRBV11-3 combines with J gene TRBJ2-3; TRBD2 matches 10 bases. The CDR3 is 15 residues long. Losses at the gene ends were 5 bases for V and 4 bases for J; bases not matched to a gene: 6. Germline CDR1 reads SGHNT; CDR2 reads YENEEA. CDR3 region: CASSVSGRAADTQYF. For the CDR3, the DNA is TGTGCCAGCAGCGTAAGCGGGAGGGCAGCAGATACGCAGTATTTT.

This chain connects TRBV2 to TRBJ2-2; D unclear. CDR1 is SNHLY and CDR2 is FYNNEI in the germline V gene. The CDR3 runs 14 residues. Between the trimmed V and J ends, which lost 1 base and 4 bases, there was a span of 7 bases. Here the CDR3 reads CASSEGQSTGELFF. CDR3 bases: TGTGCCAGCAGTGAAGGGCAAAGCACCGGGGAGCTGTTTTTT.

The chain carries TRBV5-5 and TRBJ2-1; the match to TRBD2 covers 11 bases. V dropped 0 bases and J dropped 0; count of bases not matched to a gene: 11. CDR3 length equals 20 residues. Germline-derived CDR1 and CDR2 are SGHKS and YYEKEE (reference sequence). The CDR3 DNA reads TGTGCCAGCAGCTTGGAGCGGCCGGGACTAGCGGCTAGCTCCTACAATGAGCAGTTCTTC. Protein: CASSLERPGLAASSYNEQFF.

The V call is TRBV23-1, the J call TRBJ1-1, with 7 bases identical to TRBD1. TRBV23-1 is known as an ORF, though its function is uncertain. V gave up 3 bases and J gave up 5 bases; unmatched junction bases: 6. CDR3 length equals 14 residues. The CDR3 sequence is CASSQYGRGTEAFF. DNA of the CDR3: TGCGCCAGCAGTCAGTACGGCAGGGGGACTGAAGCTTTCTTT.

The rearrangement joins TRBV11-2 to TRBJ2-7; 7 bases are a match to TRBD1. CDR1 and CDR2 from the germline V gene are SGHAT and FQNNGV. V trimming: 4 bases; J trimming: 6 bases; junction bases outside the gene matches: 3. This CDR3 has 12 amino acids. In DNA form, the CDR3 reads TGTGCCAGCAGCTCGGACAGGACCGAGCAGTACTTC. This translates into CASSSDRTEQYF.

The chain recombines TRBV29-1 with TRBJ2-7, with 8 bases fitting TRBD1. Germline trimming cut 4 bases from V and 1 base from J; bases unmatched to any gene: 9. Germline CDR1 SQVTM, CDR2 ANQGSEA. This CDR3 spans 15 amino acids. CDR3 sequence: CSVGPRTGSSYEQYF. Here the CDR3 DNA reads TGCAGCGTTGGCCCCCGGACAGGGAGTTCCTACGAGCAGTACTTC.

CDR3 region: CASSTKMSPSGANVLTF. In DNA form, the CDR3 reads TGTGCCAGCTCAACTAAAATGAGCCCCTCTGGGGCCAACGTCCTGACTTTC. This chain joins TRBV18 and TRBJ2-6; D unclear. Germline CDR1 KGHSH, CDR2 LQKENI. The CDR3 totals 17 residues. V was pared by 5 bases and J by 0 bases, with 14 bases between.

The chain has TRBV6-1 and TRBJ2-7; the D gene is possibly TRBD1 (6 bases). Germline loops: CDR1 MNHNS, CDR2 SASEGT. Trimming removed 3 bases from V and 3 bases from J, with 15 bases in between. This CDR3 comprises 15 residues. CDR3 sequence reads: CASSEGTNPGYEQYF. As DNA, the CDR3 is TGTGCCAGCAGTGAGGGGACAAACCCTGGCTACGAGCAGTACTTC.

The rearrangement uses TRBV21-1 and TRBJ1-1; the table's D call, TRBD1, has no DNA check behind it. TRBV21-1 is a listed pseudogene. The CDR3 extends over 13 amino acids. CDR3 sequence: CASSKDRNTEAFF. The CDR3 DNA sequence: TGTGCCAGCAGCAAAGACAGGAACACTGAAGCTTTCTTT.

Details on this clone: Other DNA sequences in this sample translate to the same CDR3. CDR3 nucleotides: TGTGCCAGCAGCCCTCGGGACAGAATCAACACCGGGGAGCTGTTTTTT. Encoded protein: CASSPRDRINTGELFF. The chain uses TRBV9 and TRBJ2-2; TRBD1 matches 7 bases. V lost 4 bases to trimming and J lost 2 bases; unmatched junction nucleotides: 8. CDR1 SGDLS and CDR2 YYNGEE come from the germline V gene. The CDR3 runs to 16 residues. Combining the CDR3 with reference TRBV9 and TRBJ2-2 gives the whole variable domain DSGVTQTPKHLITATGQRVTLRCSPRSGDLSVYWYQQSLDQGLQFLIQYYNGEERAKGNILERFSAQQFPDLHSELNLSSLELGDSALYFCASSPRDRINTGELFFGEGSRLTVL.

CDR3 nucleotide sequence: TGCGCCAGCAGCTCCGGACTAGGGGACTACGAGCAGTACTTC. It encodes CASSSGLGDYEQYF. The V gene is TRBV5-1, the J gene TRBJ2-7; TRBD2 aligns across 7 bases. The ends lost 3 bases at V and 3 bases at J; junction bases unmatched: 6. The V gene's germline CDR1 is SGHRS and CDR2 YFSETQ. This CDR3 region has 14 residues.

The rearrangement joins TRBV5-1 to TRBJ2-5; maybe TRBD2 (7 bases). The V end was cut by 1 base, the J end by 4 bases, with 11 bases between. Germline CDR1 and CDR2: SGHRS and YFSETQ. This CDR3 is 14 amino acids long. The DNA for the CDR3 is TGCGCCAGCAGCTTGTCCGGGGGGCCAGAGACCCAGTACTTC. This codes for CASSLSGGPETQYF.

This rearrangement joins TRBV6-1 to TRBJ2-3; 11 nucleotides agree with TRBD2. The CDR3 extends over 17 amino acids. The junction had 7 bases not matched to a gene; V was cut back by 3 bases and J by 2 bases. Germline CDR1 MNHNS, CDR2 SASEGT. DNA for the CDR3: TGTGCCAGCAGTGATGGGGCTAGCGGGAGGAACACAGATACGCAGTATTTT. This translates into CASSDGASGRNTDTQYF.